The 5 T cell receptor beta chains presented below share a single source sample, sequenced in a study of blood T cell repertoires in COVID-19. The assay was immunoSEQ multiplex PCR, and TCRdb's table has in-frame clones only and misses some. The data contain just over 80,000 clones, more than 65% of them singletons. The specimen was peripheral blood. Every receptor here comes from a woman older than 75 with active or convalescent COVID-19.

The V gene is TRBV7-3, the J gene TRBJ1-1; D not resolved. This CDR3 region has 13 residues. Germline CDR1 SGHTA, CDR2 FQGTGA. The germline V and J ends were trimmed by 5 bases and 6 bases, with 13 bases remaining between them. For the CDR3, the DNA is TGTGCCAGCAGCCCTAGCCTATCAGCTGAAGCTTTCTTT. Translated: CASSPSLSAEAFF.

This clone was observed a few times. The V and J genes are TRBV9 and TRBJ2-7, with D possibly matching TRBD1 (5 bases). Germline assignment: CDR1 SGDLS and CDR2 YYNGEE. The CDR3 extends over 14 amino acids. The V end was cut by 0 bases, the J end by 2 bases, with 9 bases between. CDR3 residues: CASSVADRAYEQYF. The CDR3 bases are TGTGCCAGCAGCGTAGCTGACAGAGCCTACGAGCAGTACTTC.

CDR3 region: CATSRDSVTGQYNSPLHF. CDR3 coding DNA: TGTGCCACCAGCAGAGATAGCGTTACTGGACAGTATAATTCACCCCTCCACTTT. The genes are TRBV15 and TRBJ1-6; a possible D gene is TRBD1 (6 bases). The CDR3 has 18 amino acids. Germline V gene data show CDR1 as LNHNV and CDR2 as YYDKDF (reference sequence). Trimming pared 0 bases from V and 4 bases from J, leaving 16 bases between.

This chain uses TRBV30 with TRBJ1-4, with D tentatively TRBD1 (6 bases). CDR1 GTSNPN and CDR2 SVGIG come from the germline V gene (reference sequence). Trimming stripped 0 bases from V and 7 bases from J, with 12 bases between. The length of the CDR3 is 14 residues. The CDR3 DNA reads TGTGCCTGGAGTGTAGGGGGGGGCGGTGAAAAACTGTTTTTT. Translating gives CAWSVGGGGEKLFF.

This chain joins TRBV28 and TRBJ2-1; 9 positions match TRBD1. From germline, CDR1 is MDHEN and CDR2 SYDVKM. This CDR3 is built from 16 residues. The junction had 9 bases not matched to a gene; V was cut back by 7 bases and J by 2 bases. The CDR3 DNA reads as TGTGCCAGCACCGTCCCGGGACAGGGTACCTACAATGAGCAGTTCTTC. Its protein is CASTVPGQGTYNEQFF.